This T cell receptor beta chain was captured by sequencing in a study of blood T cell repertoires in COVID-19. Some clones are missing from TCRdb's copy, which holds only in-frame ones; the method was immunoSEQ multiplex PCR. Of some 320,000 clones in the sample, 85% were seen once. This CDR3 comprises 18 residues. With 1 base clipped from V and 4 bases from J, the junction kept 14 bases outside the gene matches. Participant-given clinical history determined each cohort assignment. Individuals in the exposed group had encountered a COVID-19 case within 2 weeks preceding study entry. The clonotype was recovered from a woman younger than 45 who had been exposed to COVID-19. The genes are TRBV23-1 and TRBJ1-1; 8 bases match TRBD1. TRBV23-1 is given ORF status, its function remaining uncertain. Sequencing was done on a sample of PBMCs or T cells enriched from blood (not recorded which). In nucleotides, the CDR3 is TGCGCCAGCAGTCAATTGAGGGTTTGGCCCACAGGGGGCACTGAAGCTTTCTTT. Amino acid sequence: CASSQLRVWPTGGTEAFF.